This entry lists 20 T cell receptor beta chains sequenced from one sample in a study of T cell repertoires in cytomegalovirus infection. Each CDR3 protein is one row after TCRdb ran MiXCR on the reads. The table lists approximately 600,000 distinct CDR3 sequences, over 35% of them singletons. Which antigens these TCRs recognize remains unknown. The sequencing here drew on cultured PBMCs, taken from culture after CMV antigen stimulation. All receptors come from a human donor in good health (CMV status not recorded). Some clones in this sample may be carry-over from other donors' samples.

This clonotype has more than one count but fewer than ten. The chain combines TRBV7-6 with TRBJ2-1; 9 positions match TRBD2. V lost 5 bases to trimming and J lost 9 bases; unmatched junction nucleotides: 14. Germline V gives CDR1 SGHVS, CDR2 FNYEAQ. The CDR3 is made up of 16 amino acids. The CDR3 coding sequence is TGTGCCAGCAGCAGCAGGGTCGAGCGGGAGGACGGTGAGCAGTTCTTC. It is translated as CASSSRVEREDGEQFF. Using reference TRBV7-6 and TRBJ2-1 for the parts outside the CDR3, the full variable domain is GAGVSQSPRYKVTKRGQDVALRCDPISGHVSLYWYRQALGQGPEFLTYFNYEAQQDKSGLPNDRFSAERPEGSISTLTIQRTEQRDSAMYRCASSSRVEREDGEQFFGPGTRLTVL.

This clonotype was seen a handful of times. The CDR3 is CASSFGENQPQHF. The CDR3 DNA follows: TGTGCCAGTAGTTTCGGGGAAAATCAGCCCCAGCATTTT. The chain carries TRBV19 and TRBJ1-5; no definite D call. V shed 5 bases and J shed 4 bases, with 9 bases lying between them. The CDR3 extends over 13 amino acids. The germline V gene has CDR1 LNHDA and CDR2 SQIVND (reference sequence).

This clonotype has only a few counts. This chain links TRBV10-3 with TRBJ2-3; the D is unclear. The CDR3 consists of 15 residues. V was cut by 0 bases and J by 8 bases, with 15 bases left in between. CDR1 is ENHRY and CDR2 is SYGVKD in the germline V gene. CDR3 coding DNA: TGTGCCATCAGTGAGTCGAACAGCGTTACGGTTACGCAGTATTTT. Its translation is CAISESNSVTVTQYF.

The chain couples TRBV7-9 to TRBJ2-5, with D hard to call. V was clipped by 5 bases and J by 1 base, with 11 bases between them. CDR3 length equals 14 residues. Germline CDR1 and CDR2: SEHNR and FQNEAQ (reference sequence). CDR3 DNA: TGTGCCAGCAGCCGTCTGGCGCCCCAAGAGACCCAGTACTTC. It encodes CASSRLAPQETQYF.

The V call is TRBV7-6, the J call TRBJ1-6; D is uncertain. Germline V gives CDR1 SGHVS, CDR2 FNYEAQ. Trimming cost V 1 base and J 0 bases, with 13 bases left between them. The CDR3 runs to 18 residues. CDR3: CASSLEAEGSSYNSPLHF. CDR3 DNA sequence: TGTGCCAGCAGCTTAGAGGCGGAGGGTAGCTCCTATAATTCACCCCTCCACTTT.

V is TRBV7-2 and J is TRBJ2-7, with D possibly being TRBD1 (5 bases). Per the germline V gene, CDR1 is SGHTA and CDR2 is FQGNSA. The V end was cut by 5 bases, the J end by 0 bases, with 14 bases between. This CDR3 is built from 15 residues. In DNA, the CDR3 is TGTGCCAGCAGCATACGGATGACAGACTCCTACGAGCAGTACTTC. It translates to CASSIRMTDSYEQYF.

This clonotype was picked up a small number of times. This rearrangement joins TRBV4-1 to TRBJ1-2, with D maybe TRBD1 (5 bases). The CDR3 is made up of 16 amino acids. Germline assignment: CDR1 MGHRA and CDR2 YSYEKL. Trimming removed 2 bases from V and 8 bases from J, with 21 bases in between. CDR3: CASSQPISGKGLGYTF. As DNA, the CDR3 is TGCGCCAGCAGCCAACCGATCTCAGGAAAGGGGCTCGGCTACACCTTC.

V is TRBV4-3 and J is TRBJ2-3; possibly TRBD2 for D (5 bases). The CDR3 contains 14 residues. Germline CDR1 and CDR2: LGHNA and YSLEER. Trimming pared 4 bases from V and 4 bases from J, leaving 12 bases between. The CDR3 DNA reads as TGCGCCAGCAGCCCTCAACTAGGTGCAGATACGCAGTATTTT. Translation gives CASSPQLGADTQYF.

This clonotype was picked up a small number of times. The J gene is TRBJ2-5, the V gene TRBV7-8, with 9 bases aligning to TRBD2. Germline-derived CDR1 and CDR2 are SGHVS and FQNEAQ. The CDR3 runs 16 residues. The trim removed 1 base at V and 4 bases at J, leaving 7 bases unmatched. CDR3 sequence (DNA): TGTGCCAGCAGCTTAGGGGGCGGCGGGGGGGGAGAGACCCAGTACTTC. Encoded protein: CASSLGGGGGGETQYF. Supplemented by reference TRBV7-8 and TRBJ2-5, the full variable domain reads GAGVSQSPRYKVAKRGQDVALRCDPISGHVSLFWYQQALGQGPEFLTYFQNEAQLDKSGLPSDRFFAERPEGSVSTLKIQRTQQEDSAVYLCASSLGGGGGGETQYFGPGTRLLVL.

The gene calls are TRBV7-2 and TRBJ2-7; 9 bases line up with TRBD2. Germline CDR1 SGHTA, CDR2 FQGNSA. After removal of 6 bases from V and 2 bases from J, the junction contained 11 bases not matched to a gene. The CDR3 runs 16 residues. CDR3 nucleotide sequence: TGTGCCAGCAGTACACAACCGGCGGGGGGGACCTACGAGCAGTACTTC. This encodes CASSTQPAGGTYEQYF.

This clonotype was seen a handful of times. This rearrangement joins TRBV5-4 to TRBJ2-3; 7 nucleotides align to TRBD1. From germline, CDR1 is SGHNT and CDR2 YYREEE (reference sequence). CDR3 size: 14 residues. The ends lost 4 bases at V and 5 bases at J; junction bases unmatched: 7. CDR3 nucleotides: TGTGCCAGCAGCCCGGGGACAGTTGAAGATACGCAGTATTTT. It encodes CASSPGTVEDTQYF.

This clonotype turned up a few times. V is TRBV27 and J is TRBJ2-1, with 11 nucleotides matching TRBD2. V gave up 3 bases and J gave up 6 bases; unmatched junction bases: 10. Germline lookup yields CDR1 MNHEY and CDR2 SMNVEV (reference sequence). The CDR3 loop spans 17 amino acids. This chain's CDR3 is CASSFSIAGGPSNEQFF. CDR3 nucleotides: TGTGCCAGCAGTTTCTCTATAGCGGGAGGGCCTTCCAATGAGCAGTTCTTC.

CDR3 loop: CASRQRGPSYEQYF. CDR3 nucleotide sequence: TGTGCCAGCAGACAAAGGGGCCCCTCCTACGAGCAGTACTTC. The chain employs TRBV12-3 or TRBV12-4 and TRBJ2-7, with a weak D call TRBD1 (5 bases). Trimming took 6 bases from V and 0 from J, leaving 12 bases between them. CDR3 length equals 14 residues.

This clonotype has a handful of counts. The chain joins TRBV6-1 to TRBJ1-5; unclear D gene. V gave up 1 base and J gave up 4 bases, with 8 bases separating them. From germline, CDR1 is MNHNS and CDR2 SASEGT. The length of the CDR3 is 14 residues. The CDR3 region is CASSEVARNQPQHF. CDR3 nucleotides: TGTGCCAGCAGTGAAGTGGCCAGGAATCAGCCCCAGCATTTT.

This clonotype showed up just a few times. The genes are TRBV12-3 or TRBV12-4 and TRBJ1-5; no firm D call. Trimming left V 5 bases short and J 5 bases short, with 10 bases between. This CDR3 comprises 13 residues. CDR3 coding DNA: TGTGCCAGCAGTACCGAAGGTTATCAGCCCCAGCATTTT. Translation gives CASSTEGYQPQHF.

The sample holds one count of this clonotype. V is TRBV4-1 and J is TRBJ1-2; TRBD1 matches 8 bases. CDR1 is MGHRA, CDR2 YSYEKL, per germline. The ends lost 4 bases at V and 4 bases at J; junction bases unmatched: 11. The CDR3 consists of 16 residues. The CDR3 reads CASSPTSTGAGYGYTF. The CDR3 DNA is TGCGCCAGCAGCCCCACTTCGACAGGGGCCGGCTATGGCTACACCTTC.

The chain carries TRBV7-2 and TRBJ2-3, with D tentatively TRBD2 (6 bases). V shed 1 base and J shed 4 bases, with 12 bases lying between them. This CDR3 is 15 amino acids long. Germline CDR1 and CDR2: SGHTA and FQGNSA. CDR3 sequence: CASSLVGWGADTQYF. In DNA form, the CDR3 reads TGTGCCAGCAGCTTAGTAGGCTGGGGGGCAGATACGCAGTATTTT.

This chain connects TRBV20-1 to TRBJ2-3; D might be TRBD1 (5 bases). The CDR3 runs to 16 residues. Germline CDR1 and CDR2: DFQATT and SNEGSKA (reference sequence). V lost 0 bases, J lost 6 bases, and 19 bases lay in between. CDR3 bases: TGCAGTGCTAGAGATACGACAACCTACCCAGGGGATACGCAGTATTTT. This gives the protein CSARDTTTYPGDTQYF.

In this sample, this clonotype turned up once. J is TRBJ2-3 and V is TRBV5-4; 8 bases are a match to TRBD2. From germline, CDR1 is SGHNT and CDR2 YYREEE (reference sequence). This CDR3 has 14 amino acids. Trimming cost V 4 bases and J 2 bases; bases outside gene matches: 3. The CDR3 DNA is TGTGCCAGCAGCATAGCGGGACCCACAGATACGCAGTATTTT. Protein: CASSIAGPTDTQYF.

This clonotype has just one count. At one end the junction does not follow the germline gene, possibly because of a read error. This sequence joins TRBV28 and TRBJ1-1; no clear D. Germline CDR1 reads MDHEN; CDR2 reads SYDVKM. CDR3 size: 12 residues. CDR3 bases: TGTGCCAGCAGGCCGAGGTACACTAAAGCTTTCTTT. Amino acids: CASRPRYTKAFF.